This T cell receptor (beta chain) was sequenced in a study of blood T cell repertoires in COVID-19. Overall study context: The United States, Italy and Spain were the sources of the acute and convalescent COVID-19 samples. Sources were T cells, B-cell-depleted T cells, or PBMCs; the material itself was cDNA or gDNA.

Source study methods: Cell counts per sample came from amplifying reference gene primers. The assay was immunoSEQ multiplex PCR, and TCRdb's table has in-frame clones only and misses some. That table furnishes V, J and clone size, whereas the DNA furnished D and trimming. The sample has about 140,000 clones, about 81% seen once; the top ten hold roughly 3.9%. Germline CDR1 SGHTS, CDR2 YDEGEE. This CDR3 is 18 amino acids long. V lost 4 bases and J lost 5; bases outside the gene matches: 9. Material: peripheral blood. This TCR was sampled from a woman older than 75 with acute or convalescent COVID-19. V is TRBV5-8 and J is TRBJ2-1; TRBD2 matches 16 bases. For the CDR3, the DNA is TGTGCCAGCAGCCGACCGGGACTAGCGGGAGGGCCGGACAATGAGCAGTTCTTC. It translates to CASSRPGLAGGPDNEQFF.